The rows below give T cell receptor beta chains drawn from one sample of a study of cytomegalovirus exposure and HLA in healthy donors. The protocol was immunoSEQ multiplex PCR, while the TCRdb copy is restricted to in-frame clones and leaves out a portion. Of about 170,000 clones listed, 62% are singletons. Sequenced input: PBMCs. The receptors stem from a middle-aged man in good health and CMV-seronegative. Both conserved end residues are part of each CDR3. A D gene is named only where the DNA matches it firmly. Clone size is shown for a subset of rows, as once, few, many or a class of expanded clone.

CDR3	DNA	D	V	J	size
CASSPDAGAVGNTEAFF	TGCGCCAGCAGCCCAGACGCGGGGGCTGTCGGGAACACTGAAGCTTTCTTT	NA	TRBV5-1	TRBJ1-1	few
CASSYHRISGNTIYF	TGTGCCAGCAGTTACCACAGGATCTCTGGAAACACCATATATTTT	NA	TRBV6-6	TRBJ1-3	NA
CASGGGYGYTF	TGTGCCAGCGGCGGCGGGTATGGCTACACCTTC	NA	TRBV2	TRBJ1-2	NA
CASSFYLGKTGRGEAFF	TGTGCCAGCAGCTTTTATCTAGGGAAGACAGGAAGGGGTGAAGCTTTCTTT	NA	TRBV7-6	TRBJ1-1	few
CASSLLGGRSNGELFF	TGTGCCAGCAGCTTATTGGGGGGGCGATCCAATGGGGAGCTGTTTTTT	NA	TRBV5-4	TRBJ2-2	NA
CASRPSGGAGDTQYF	TGTGCCAGCAGGCCTAGCGGGGGGGCCGGAGATACGCAGTATTTT	TRBD2	TRBV7-9	TRBJ2-3	NA
CASSSRDSGETTEAFF	TGTGCCAGCAGCTCCCGGGACAGCGGTGAGACCACTGAAGCTTTCTTT	TRBD1	TRBV5-6	TRBJ1-1	NA
CASSSATENEQYF	TGTGCCAGTAGTTCAGCGACAGAAAACGAGCAGTACTTC	NA	TRBV19	TRBJ2-7	few
CASMVRTGDNSPLHF	TGTGCCAGCATGGTGAGGACAGGAGATAATTCACCCCTCCACTTT	TRBD1	TRBV28	TRBJ1-6	few
CAIRGAGGGGEQFF	TGTGCCATTAGGGGTGCGGGGGGCGGGGGTGAGCAGTTCTTC	TRBD2	TRBV28	TRBJ2-1	NA
CASSYLGTQYF	TGTGCCAGCAGTTACCTAGGGACCCAGTACTTC	NA	TRBV6-5	TRBJ2-5	NA
CASSVRGTGNTIYF	TGTGCCAGCAGCGTCAGGGGGACTGGAAACACCATATATTTT	TRBD1	TRBV13	TRBJ1-3	once
CASSATGTDTQYF	TGTGCCAGCAGCGCAACAGGGACAGATACGCAGTATTTT	NA	TRBV14	TRBJ2-3	few
CASSRPSGKKLNEQFF	TGTGCCAGCAGCCGCCCGAGCGGGAAAAAACTCAATGAGCAGTTCTTC	TRBD2	TRBV11-1	TRBJ2-1	NA
CASSSTSGGYTGELFF	TGCGCCAGCAGTTCGACTAGCGGGGGGTACACCGGGGAGCTGTTTTTT	TRBD2	TRBV5-1	TRBJ2-2	NA
CSSSFSLGDRNSYEQYF	TGTTCCAGCAGCTTTTCCCTTGGGGACAGAAACTCCTACGAGCAGTACTTC	TRBD1	TRBV7-9	TRBJ2-7	NA
CASSLDRNEKLFF	TGTGCCAGCAGCTTAGACCGTAATGAAAAACTGTTTTTT	NA	TRBV11-2	TRBJ1-4	NA
CSVGGGSSNQPQHF	TGCAGCGTTGGAGGCGGGAGTAGCAATCAGCCCCAGCATTTT	NA	TRBV29-1	TRBJ1-5	NA
CASSLGQDSSTDTQYF	TGCGCCAGCAGCTTGGGGCAGGATTCTAGCACAGATACGCAGTATTTT	NA	TRBV5-1	TRBJ2-3	few
CASNPGREPQHF	TGTGCCAGCAACCCAGGCCGAGAACCCCAGCATTTT	NA	TRBV6-1	TRBJ1-5	few